Listed below are T cell receptor beta chains from one sample, sequenced in a study of CD8+ T cells in alopecia areata. Data came from immunoSEQ multiplex PCR; TCRdb stores just in-frame clones and leaves some out. Among 150,000 to 200,000 clones listed, 65% were seen once. The material was CD4+ T cells sorted from blood, obtained at week 4, from a patient treated with tofacitinib. These receptors were collected from a human donor with alopecia areata. Both conserved end residues are part of each CDR3. Each record gives: D gene, V gene, clone size, J gene, CDR3 length, CDR3 DNA, CDR3 protein. A D gene is named only where the DNA matches it firmly. Not all rows give a size; the values are once, few, many and, for expanded clones, a class.

>.|TRBV20-1|few|TRBJ1-2|10
TGCAGTGCTCCCCTTTATGGCTACACCTTC
CSAPLYGYTF
>.|TRBV19|few|TRBJ2-4|13
TGTGCCAGTAGTACAGGGAATCGGAACATTCAGTACTTC
CASSTGNRNIQYF
>TRBD1|TRBV30|.|TRBJ2-2|20
TGTGCCTCTGGGGTCCCGCCGACGAACAGGGGGACAATTAACACCGGGGAGCTGTTTTTT
CASGVPPTNRGTINTGELFF
>.|TRBV14|few|TRBJ1-1|14
TGTGCCAGCAGCCAAGTATCCGGACCCACTGAAGCTTTCTTT
CASSQVSGPTEAFF
>.|TRBV5-1|.|TRBJ2-1|15
TGCGCCAGCAGCTTGCTACCAGGCTCCTACAATGAGCAGTTCTTC
CASSLLPGSYNEQFF
>.|TRBV11-2|.|TRBJ1-2|12
TGTGCCAGCAGCCCCTCGCAGAATGGCTACACCTTC
CASSPSQNGYTF
>.|TRBV5-1|few|TRBJ1-3|15
TGCGCCAGCAGCCTCACCGGACACTCTGGAAACACCATATATTTT
CASSLTGHSGNTIYF
>.|TRBV20-1|.|TRBJ2-7|11
TGCAGTGCTAGAGAAAGCTACGAGCAGTACTTC
CSARESYEQYF
>.|TRBV10-3|few|TRBJ2-1|15
TGTGCCATCGCCGAGATCGGGGGCACCTACAATGAGCAGTTCTTC
CAIAEIGGTYNEQFF
>.|TRBV15|.|TRBJ1-3|16
TGTGCCACCAGCAGAGATCTCCCAGGCTCTGGAAACACCATATATTTT
CATSRDLPGSGNTIYF
>TRBD2|TRBV9|.|TRBJ2-5|17
TGTGCCAGCAGCGTAGATCCCAGCGGGGGCCTCCAGGAGACCCAGTACTTC
CASSVDPSGGLQETQYF